These T cell receptor beta chains were read from a single sample in a study of T cells in Graves' hyperthyroidism and ophthalmopathy. Via MiXCR, TCRdb re-called the multiplex PCR reads, giving one row per CDR3 protein. The sample carries approximately 400,000 distinct CDR3 sequences, 15% to 19% recorded once. Sample: blood. The source is a woman aged 18-35 years with Graves' hyperthyroidism. Each CDR3 is given with its conserved first and last residue. A D gene is named only where the DNA matches it firmly. Where a row states a size, it is once, few, many or the class of an expanded clone; other rows omit it.

CDR3 DNA	CDR3 protein	clone size	V gene	D gene	J gene
TGTGCCAGTAGTATAGACAGGGGGCTCTACAATGAGCAGTTCTTC	CASSIDRGLYNEQFF	few	TRBV19	TRBD1	TRBJ2-1
TGTGCCAGCAGCTTAGTTGGACAGGGAGTAAACGAGCAGTACTTC	CASSLVGQGVNEQYF	-	TRBV7-9	TRBD1	TRBJ2-7
TGCAGTGCTAGAGAGAGGGTTGACCTGAATCAGCCCCAGCATTTT	CSARERVDLNQPQHF	-	TRBV20-1	-	TRBJ1-5
TGTGCCAGCAGCCCGGAGCACACCGGGGAGCTGTTTTTT	CASSPEHTGELFF	many	TRBV2	-	TRBJ2-2
TGCAGTGCTAGCCAGGAGGGAGTGGGCACAGATACGCAGTATTTT	CSASQEGVGTDTQYF	many	TRBV20-1	-	TRBJ2-3
TGTGCCAGCAGCATGGGACAGTTGGGCACAGATACGCAGTATTTT	CASSMGQLGTDTQYF	many	TRBV11-1	TRBD1	TRBJ2-3
TGTGCCACCCGGGCCGATTCCTACAATGAGCAGTTCTTC	CATRADSYNEQFF	many	TRBV24-1	-	TRBJ2-1
TGTGCCAGCAGTGGGGACAGGGGACATGGCTACACCTTC	CASSGDRGHGYTF	-	TRBV2	TRBD1	TRBJ1-2
TGCAGCGTTGAACCACACGGGGGACTATACAATGAGCAGTTCTTC	CSVEPHGGLYNEQFF	many	TRBV29-1	TRBD2	TRBJ2-1
TGTGCCAGCAGCTTAGGCTTTCTTAGCGGGAGGCAGGACAATGAGCAGTTCTTC	CASSLGFLSGRQDNEQFF	few	TRBV7-9	TRBD2	TRBJ2-1
TGTGCCAGCTCACCGGGGCGGGAGGGTTCCTACGAGCAGTACTTC	CASSPGREGSYEQYF	-	TRBV7-2	TRBD2	TRBJ2-7
TGCAGTGCTAGGTCGGGACAGGGGGTTTATCAGCCCCAGCATTTT	CSARSGQGVYQPQHF	-	TRBV20-1	TRBD1	TRBJ1-5
TGTGCCAGCAGTTACGAGGGTGCAACTAATGAAAAACTGTTTTTT	CASSYEGATNEKLFF	many	TRBV6-5	-	TRBJ1-4
TGCAGTGCAGAGCGGATGAACACTGAAGCTTTCTTT	CSAERMNTEAFF	-	TRBV20-1	-	TRBJ1-1
TGTGCCAGCAGCTTAGCCGGACTAGAGGGCTCCTACGAGCAGTACTTC	CASSLAGLEGSYEQYF	many	TRBV11-2	TRBD2	TRBJ2-7
TGTGCCAGCAGCCATTCCGGGACTAGCGTGTCAGATACGCAGTATTTT	CASSHSGTSVSDTQYF	many	TRBV11-3	TRBD2	TRBJ2-3
TGTGCCAGCAGCGCCGGGACAGGGGGTACCTACGAGCAGTACTTC	CASSAGTGGTYEQYF	-	TRBV9	TRBD1	TRBJ2-7
TGTGCCAGCAGTTGGCAGGGGAGGGTAGATACGCAGTATTTT	CASSWQGRVDTQYF	many	TRBV6-1	-	TRBJ2-3
TGTGCCAGCAGCCGAACTACTAGCGGGAGGGCGGGCGAGCAGTACTTC	CASSRTTSGRAGEQYF	many	TRBV13	TRBD2	TRBJ2-7
TGTGCCAGCAGCTTAGGGATGATGGGACGGGTGAGCTCCTACAATGAGCAGTTCTTC	CASSLGMMGRVSSYNEQFF	many	TRBV11-2	-	TRBJ2-1
TGTGCCAGCAGCCTACAGGGTATCCAAGAGACCCAGTACTTC	CASSLQGIQETQYF	many	TRBV28	-	TRBJ2-5
TGTGCCAGCAGTGGAATTTCCGCAGCCGGCAATCAGCCCCAGCATTTT	CASSGISAAGNQPQHF	many	TRBV2	-	TRBJ1-5
TGCGCCAGCAGCTGGATAGGGGGGGGCGCGAGCACTGAAGCTTTCTTT	CASSWIGGGASTEAFF	many	TRBV5-1	-	TRBJ1-1
TGTGCCAGCAGCCCCACCCCGACAGGGCACCACACAGATACGCAGTATTTT	CASSPTPTGHHTDTQYF	-	TRBV3-1	TRBD1	TRBJ2-3
TGTGCCTCCAGGGGTCGGAAGATTGCAGATACGCAGTATTTT	CASRGRKIADTQYF	many	TRBV6-1	-	TRBJ2-3
TGCGCCAGCAGTGAGAACGGGGCCAACGTCCTGACTTTC	CASSENGANVLTF	few	TRBV10-1	-	TRBJ2-6
TGTGCCAGCAGCCCAGGGCCGATCTCCTACAATGAGCAGTTCTTC	CASSPGPISYNEQFF	many	TRBV5-4	-	TRBJ2-1
TGTGCCAGCAGCACCCCGACTAGCGGGGGGGCAGATACGCAGTATTTT	CASSTPTSGGADTQYF	-	TRBV5-4	TRBD2	TRBJ2-3
TGTGCCAGCAGCTTGCTAGAAATCTTCCAGACAACCTACGAGCAGTACTTC	CASSLLEIFQTTYEQYF	many	TRBV5-6	-	TRBJ2-7
TGCAGTGCTAGTGCAGCGGGGAATTATGAGACCCAGTACTTC	CSASAAGNYETQYF	many	TRBV20-1	TRBD2	TRBJ2-5
TGTGCCAGCTCACGTGGACAGGAACGCACAGATACGCAGTATTTT	CASSRGQERTDTQYF	once	TRBV18	TRBD1	TRBJ2-3
TGTGCCAGCAGTTGGAGGGATTCCCCGATTGGACCCCTCCACTTT	CASSWRDSPIGPLHF	few	TRBV5-5	-	TRBJ1-6
TGTGCCAGCGCTAGGACAGTAAATGCCTACGAGCAGTACTTC	CASARTVNAYEQYF	many	TRBV19	-	TRBJ2-7
TGTGCCAGCAGCCCTAGCGGTAACTCCTACAATGAGCAGTTCTTC	CASSPSGNSYNEQFF	many	TRBV12-3/TRBV12-4	TRBD2	TRBJ2-1
TGTGCCAGCAGCCCCCAGGGGGTTAGTAATCCCGTTGAGCAGTTCTTC	CASSPQGVSNPVEQFF	many	TRBV6-1	TRBD1	TRBJ2-1
TGCAGTGCTAGAGATGGGACAGTCAATGAAAAACTGTTTTTT	CSARDGTVNEKLFF	few	TRBV20-1	TRBD1	TRBJ1-4
TGCAGTGCTAGTCAAGGGACTAGCGGGAGAGAGACCCAGTACTTC	CSASQGTSGRETQYF	-	TRBV20-1	TRBD2	TRBJ2-5